A selection of T cell receptor beta chains follows, all from one sample in a study of blood T cell repertoires in COVID-19. Only in-frame clones appear in the TCRdb table, and some are missing; sequencing was by immunoSEQ multiplex PCR. The table has hundreds of thousands of clones, 80% to 90% seen once; the top ten hold roughly a tenth. Sequencing input: peripheral blood. The receptors were gathered from a woman between 70 and 85 years old with COVID-19, enrolled during active disease. CDR3s include the opening cysteine and the closing phenylalanine or tryptophan. A D gene is named only where the DNA matches it firmly. Expanded clones are given a class, and other clones once, few, many or no size at all.

v_call	d_call	j_call	clone_size	cdr3_length	cdr3_nt	cdr3_aa
TRBV6-5	TRBD1	TRBJ1-6	NA	15	TGTGCCAGCCTTCGGACAGGGACGGGGAATTCACCCCTCCACTTT	CASLRTGTGNSPLHF
TRBV10-3	NA	TRBJ1-1	NA	15	TGTGCCATCAGTCAAGATACAGGGCGGAACACTGAAGCTTTCTTT	CAISQDTGRNTEAFF
TRBV7-8	TRBD1	TRBJ1-2	NA	14	TGTGCCAGCAGCCAAGGGACAGGGACGGGGGGCTACACCTTC	CASSQGTGTGGYTF
TRBV14	TRBD2	TRBJ2-2	NA	15	TGTGCCAGCAGCCCGTTACTAGCGGGAACCGGGGAGCTGTTTTTT	CASSPLLAGTGELFF
TRBV5-1	TRBD1	TRBJ2-2	NA	17	TGCGCCAGCACGTACAGGGGTCTGACCGCGAACACCGGGGAGCTGTTTTTT	CASTYRGLTANTGELFF
TRBV18	NA	TRBJ2-7	NA	14	TGTGCCAGCTCACAATTTGGGGCTGAAGGCGAGCAGTACTTC	CASSQFGAEGEQYF
TRBV11-3	TRBD2	TRBJ2-7	NA	15	TGTGCCAGCAGCTTAGGCGGGAGTGGATCCTACGAGCAGTACTTC	CASSLGGSGSYEQYF
TRBV7-2	NA	TRBJ2-7	NA	14	TGTGCCAGCAGCTCCCCGGGACATAGCCACGAGCAGTACTTC	CASSSPGHSHEQYF
TRBV19	NA	TRBJ2-2	once	14	TGTGCCAGTAGAAGTCTGGGGGGAACCGGGGAGCTGTTTTTT	CASRSLGGTGELFF
TRBV11-3	NA	TRBJ2-6	NA	15	TGTGCCAGCAGCCCGAGGTTTTCTGGGGCCAACGTCCTGACTTTC	CASSPRFSGANVLTF
TRBV27	TRBD1	TRBJ1-6	NA	15	TGTGCCAGCAGCAATTCAGGGGGCAGGGGTTCACCCCTCCACTTT	CASSNSGGRGSPLHF
TRBV11-3	TRBD1	TRBJ1-2	NA	15	TGTGCCAGCAGCCAAGCAGGGGGGCTTAACTATGGCTACACCTTC	CASSQAGGLNYGYTF
TRBV11-2	TRBD1	TRBJ2-7	once	14	TGTGCCAGCAGCTTAGATCTGGCAGGGGGCGAGCAGTACTTC	CASSLDLAGGEQYF
TRBV7-2	TRBD2	TRBJ2-2	NA	16	TGTGCCAGCAGGGAGGGCCTAGCGGGAGTCTCCGGGGAGCTGTTTTTT	CASREGLAGVSGELFF
TRBV2	TRBD1	TRBJ2-2	NA	15	TGTGCCAGCAGAACCGGGACAGGGAACACCGGGGAGCTGTTTTTT	CASRTGTGNTGELFF
TRBV30	NA	TRBJ2-5	once	15	TGTGCCTGGAGACCACGACAGAATATTCAAGAGACCCAGTACTTC	CAWRPRQNIQETQYF
TRBV28	TRBD2	TRBJ2-7	NA	14	TGTGCCAGCAGGCGGACTAGCGGGAGTTACGAGCAGTACTTC	CASRRTSGSYEQYF
TRBV3-1/TRBV3-2	NA	TRBJ1-4	NA	15	TGTGCCAGCAGCGTGTCGATAGCAACTAATGAAAAACTGTTTTTT	CASSVSIATNEKLFF
TRBV27	NA	TRBJ1-2	NA	16	TGTGCCAGCAGGGGGCAAGGCGAGCAGGCGAACTATGGCTACACCTTC	CASRGQGEQANYGYTF
TRBV11-2	TRBD1	TRBJ2-2	NA	13	TGTGCCAGGGGACAGGCGAACACCGGGGAGCTGTTTTTT	CARGQANTGELFF
TRBV19	TRBD1	TRBJ2-7	NA	13	TGTGCCAGTTCGACAGGGGGCAGGTACGAGCAGTACTTC	CASSTGGRYEQYF
TRBV5-6	TRBD2	TRBJ2-1	NA	15	TGTGCCAGCAGCCTCGGACTAGCGGTATACAATGAGCAGTTCTTC	CASSLGLAVYNEQFF
TRBV27	TRBD1	TRBJ2-7	NA	15	TGTGCCAGCAGGCCAGGGACAGGGCGTAGGTACGAGCAGTACTTC	CASRPGTGRRYEQYF
TRBV6-5	TRBD1	TRBJ1-6	NA	15	TGTGCCAGTAATTACCGCGGACAGGGGGGTTCACCCCTCCACTTT	CASNYRGQGGSPLHF
TRBV6-1	TRBD1	TRBJ1-5	NA	12	TGTGCCAGCAGTGAAGGGGACAGGCCCCAGCATTTT	CASSEGDRPQHF
TRBV7-6	NA	TRBJ1-5	few	13	TGTGCCAGCAGCTTAGACAGGAATCAGCCCCAGCATTTT	CASSLDRNQPQHF
TRBV4-1	NA	TRBJ2-1	NA	15	TGCGCCAGCAGCCCATTTCATAGCTCCTACAATGAGCAGTTCTTC	CASSPFHSSYNEQFF
TRBV9	TRBD2	TRBJ2-7	NA	15	TGTGCCAGCAGCGGGGGACTAGCGGGATCTTACGAGCAGTACTTC	CASSGGLAGSYEQYF
TRBV6-5	NA	TRBJ1-5	NA	14	TGTGCCAGCATACAAGGAGGGTGGAATCAGCCCCAGCATTTT	CASIQGGWNQPQHF
TRBV7-6	NA	TRBJ1-5	NA	13	TGTGCCAGCAGCTTGACATCAAGTCAGCCCCAGCATTTT	CASSLTSSQPQHF
TRBV19	TRBD2	TRBJ2-1	NA	13	TGTGCCAGTAGTAGGGACTACAGGAATGAGCAGTTCTTC	CASSRDYRNEQFF
TRBV28	TRBD1	TRBJ1-5	NA	13	TGTGCCAGCCACGGACAGGGAATCGAGCCCCAGCATTTT	CASHGQGIEPQHF
TRBV27	NA	TRBJ2-1	NA	13	TGTGCCAGCAGTTCCAGGGGGGAGAATGAGCAGTTCTTC	CASSSRGENEQFF
TRBV28	TRBD1	TRBJ2-7	few	14	TGTGCCAGCAGTTTAGAGGGGGCTAGCTACGAGCAGTACTTC	CASSLEGASYEQYF
TRBV3-1/TRBV3-2	NA	TRBJ2-1	NA	15	TGTGCCAGCAGCCAAGGTCGGGCGGGATCCTATGAGCAGTTCTTC	CASSQGRAGSYEQFF
TRBV12-3/TRBV12-4	NA	TRBJ2-3	NA	13	TGTGCCAGCAGCCGTGCGAGGGGGGATACGCAGTATTTT	CASSRARGDTQYF
TRBV19	TRBD2	TRBJ2-7	NA	16	TGTGCCAGTAGCCAGTGGACTAGCGCGACCTCCTACGAGCAGTACTTC	CASSQWTSATSYEQYF